The present T cell receptor beta chain was sequenced within a study of T cell repertoires in cytomegalovirus infection. Whole-study findings and limits: What dominated the ex vivo response were HLA-C-restricted CMV-specific TCR beta clonotypes.

Germline CDR1 is ENHRY and CDR2 is SYGVKD. The junction had 6 bases not matched to a gene; V was cut back by 10 bases and J by 0 bases. This CDR3 is 14 amino acids long. This clonotype appeared a few times. As yet, its antigen is unknown. TCRdb processed the reads anew with MiXCR; each CDR3 protein has one entry. Here the sample spans fewer than 200,000 distinct CDR3 sequences, approximately 19% being singletons. The TCR originated in a human donor in good health (CMV status not recorded). Some clones in this sample may be carry-over from other donors' samples. Sequencing was performed on PBMCs. The gene calls are TRBV10-3 and TRBJ2-1; 7 nucleotides agree with TRBD1. The CDR3 region has the DNA TGTGCCACCCATAGGGACAGCTCCTACAATGAGCAGTTCTTC. It encodes CATHRDSSYNEQFF.